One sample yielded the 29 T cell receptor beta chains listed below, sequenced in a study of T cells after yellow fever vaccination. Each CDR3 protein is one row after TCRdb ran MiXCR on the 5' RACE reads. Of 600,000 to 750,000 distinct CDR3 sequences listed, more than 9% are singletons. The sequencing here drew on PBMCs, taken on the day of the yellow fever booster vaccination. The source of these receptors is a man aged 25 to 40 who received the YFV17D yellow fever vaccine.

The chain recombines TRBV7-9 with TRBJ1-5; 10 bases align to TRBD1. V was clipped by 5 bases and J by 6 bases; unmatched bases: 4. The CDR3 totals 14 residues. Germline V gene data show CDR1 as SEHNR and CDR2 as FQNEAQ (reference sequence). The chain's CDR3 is CASSATGGTQPQHF. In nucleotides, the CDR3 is TGTGCCAGCAGCGCGACAGGGGGCACTCAGCCCCAGCATTTT. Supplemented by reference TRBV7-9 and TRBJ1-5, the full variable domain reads DTGVSQNPRHKITKRGQNVTFRCDPISEHNRLYWYRQTLGQGPEFLTYFQNEAQLEKSRLLSDRFSAERPKGSFSTLEIQRTEQGDSAMYLCASSATGGTQPQHFGDGTRLSIL.

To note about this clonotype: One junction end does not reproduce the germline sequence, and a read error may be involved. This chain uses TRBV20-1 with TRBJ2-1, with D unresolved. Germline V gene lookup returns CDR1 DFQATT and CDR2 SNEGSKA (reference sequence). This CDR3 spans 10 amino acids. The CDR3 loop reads CSVRGEEQFF. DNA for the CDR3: TGCAGTGTTAGAGGAGAGGAGCAGTTCTTC.

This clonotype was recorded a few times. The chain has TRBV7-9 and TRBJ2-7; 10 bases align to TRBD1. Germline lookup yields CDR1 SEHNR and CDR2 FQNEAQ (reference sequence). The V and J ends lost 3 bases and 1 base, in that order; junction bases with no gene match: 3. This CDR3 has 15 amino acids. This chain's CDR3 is CASSFGQGGSYEQYF. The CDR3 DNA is TGTGCCAGCAGCTTCGGACAGGGGGGTTCCTACGAGCAGTACTTC.

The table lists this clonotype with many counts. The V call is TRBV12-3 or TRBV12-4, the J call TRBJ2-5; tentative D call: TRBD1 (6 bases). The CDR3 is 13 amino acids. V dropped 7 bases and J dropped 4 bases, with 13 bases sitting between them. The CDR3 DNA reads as TGTGCCAGCACCAGGGGATTCGGAGAGACCCAGTACTTC. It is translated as CASTRGFGETQYF.

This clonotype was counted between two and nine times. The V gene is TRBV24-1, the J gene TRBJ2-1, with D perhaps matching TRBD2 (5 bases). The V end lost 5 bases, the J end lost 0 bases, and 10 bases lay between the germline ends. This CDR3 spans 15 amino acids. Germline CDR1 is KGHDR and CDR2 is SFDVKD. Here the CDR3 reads CATSGELGSYNEQFF. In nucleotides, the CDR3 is TGTGCCACCAGTGGCGAACTAGGCTCCTACAATGAGCAGTTCTTC.

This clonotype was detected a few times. The CDR3 sequence: CASSLLIATTSQETQYF. In nucleotides, the CDR3 is TGCGCCAGCAGCTTGTTGATAGCGACAACCTCCCAAGAGACCCAGTACTTC. This rearrangement joins TRBV5-1 to TRBJ2-5; possible D gene TRBD2, 5 bases. Looked up from germline, CDR1 is SGHRS and CDR2 is YFSETQ. The length of the CDR3 is 17 residues. The ends were cut back, 1 base at V and 1 base at J, with 17 bases in the middle.

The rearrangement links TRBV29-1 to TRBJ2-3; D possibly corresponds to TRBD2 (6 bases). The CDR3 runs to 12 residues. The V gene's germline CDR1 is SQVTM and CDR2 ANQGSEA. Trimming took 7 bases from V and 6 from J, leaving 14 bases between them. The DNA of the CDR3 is TGCAGCGCCGACGGGGGAAAGGATACGCAGTATTTT. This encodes CSADGGKDTQYF.

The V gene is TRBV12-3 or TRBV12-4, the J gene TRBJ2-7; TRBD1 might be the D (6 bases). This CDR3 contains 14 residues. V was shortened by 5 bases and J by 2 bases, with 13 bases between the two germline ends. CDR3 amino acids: CASSLRDTTYEQYF. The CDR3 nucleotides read TGTGCCAGCAGTCTCCGGGACACTACCTACGAGCAGTACTTC.

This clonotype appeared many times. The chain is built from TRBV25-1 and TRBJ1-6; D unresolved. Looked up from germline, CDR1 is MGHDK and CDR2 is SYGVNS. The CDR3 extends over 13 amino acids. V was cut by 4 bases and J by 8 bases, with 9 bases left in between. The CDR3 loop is CASSALTYSPLHF. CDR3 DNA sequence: TGTGCCAGCAGTGCCTTGACCTATTCACCCCTCCACTTT.

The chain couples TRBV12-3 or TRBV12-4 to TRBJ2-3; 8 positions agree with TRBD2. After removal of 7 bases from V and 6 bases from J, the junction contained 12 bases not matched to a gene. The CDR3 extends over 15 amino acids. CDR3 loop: CASTGGVAWEDTQYF. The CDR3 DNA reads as TGTGCCAGCACCGGGGGGGTGGCCTGGGAGGATACGCAGTATTTT.

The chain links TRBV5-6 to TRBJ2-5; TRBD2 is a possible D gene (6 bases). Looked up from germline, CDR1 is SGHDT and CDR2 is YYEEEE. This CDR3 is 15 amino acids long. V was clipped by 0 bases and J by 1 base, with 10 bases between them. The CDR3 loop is CASSLALASQETQYF. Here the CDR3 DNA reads TGTGCCAGCAGCTTGGCTCTAGCGAGCCAAGAGACCCAGTACTTC. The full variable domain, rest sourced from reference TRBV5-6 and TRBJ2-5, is DAGVTQSPTHLIKTRGQQVTLRCSPKSGHDTVSWYQQALGQGPQFIFQYYEEEERQRGNFPDRFSGHQFPNYSSELNVNALLLGDSALYLCASSLALASQETQYFGPGTRLLVL.

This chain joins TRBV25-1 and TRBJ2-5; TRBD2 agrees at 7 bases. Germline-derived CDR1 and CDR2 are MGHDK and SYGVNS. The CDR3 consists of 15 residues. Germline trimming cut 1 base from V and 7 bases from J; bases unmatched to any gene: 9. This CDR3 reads CASSELGRGEGTQYF. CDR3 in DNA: TGTGCCAGCAGTGAATTAGGCCGCGGGGAGGGGACCCAGTACTTC. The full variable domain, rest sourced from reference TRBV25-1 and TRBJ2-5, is EADIYQTPRYLVIGTGKKITLECSQTMGHDKMYWYQQDPGMELHLIHYSYGVNSTEKGDLSSESTVSRIRTEHFPLTLESARPSHTSQYLCASSELGRGEGTQYFGPGTRLLVL.

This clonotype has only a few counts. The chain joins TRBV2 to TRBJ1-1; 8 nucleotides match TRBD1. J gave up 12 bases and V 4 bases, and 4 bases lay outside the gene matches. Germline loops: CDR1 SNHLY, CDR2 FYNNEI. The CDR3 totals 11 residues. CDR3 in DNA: TGTGCCAGCAGTGGGACAGGGTTGACTTTCTTT. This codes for CASSGTGLTFF. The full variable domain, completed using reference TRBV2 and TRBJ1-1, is EPEVTQTPSHQVTQMGQEVILRCVPISNHLYFYWYRQILGQKVEFLVSFYNNEISEKSEIFDDQFSVERPDGSNFTLKIRSTKLEDSAMYFCASSGTGLTFFGQGTRLTVV.

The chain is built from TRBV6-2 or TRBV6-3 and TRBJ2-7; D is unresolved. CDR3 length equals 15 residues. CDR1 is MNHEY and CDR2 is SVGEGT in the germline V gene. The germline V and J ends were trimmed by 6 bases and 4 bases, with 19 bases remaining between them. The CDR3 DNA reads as TGTGCCAGCAGGACTCCACTATTTGAAAGGTACGAGCAGTACTTC. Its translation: CASRTPLFERYEQYF.

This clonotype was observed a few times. The CDR3 DNA reads TGTGCCAGCACCGACCCGACGGGGACAGCTCAAGAGACCCAGTACTTC. Its translation: CASTDPTGTAQETQYF. The chain recombines TRBV6-2 or TRBV6-3 with TRBJ2-5, with 7 positions matching TRBD1. The CDR3 sequence is 16 residues long. V shed 7 bases and J 2 bases; nucleotides not matched to a gene: 13. Germline CDR1 is MNHEY and CDR2 is SVGEGT.

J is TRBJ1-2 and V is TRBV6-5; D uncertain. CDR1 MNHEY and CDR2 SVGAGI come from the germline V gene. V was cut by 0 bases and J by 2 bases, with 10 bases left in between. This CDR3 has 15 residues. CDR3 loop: CASSYSTSGNYGYTF. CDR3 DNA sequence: TGTGCCAGCAGTTACTCGACCTCCGGGAACTATGGCTACACCTTC.

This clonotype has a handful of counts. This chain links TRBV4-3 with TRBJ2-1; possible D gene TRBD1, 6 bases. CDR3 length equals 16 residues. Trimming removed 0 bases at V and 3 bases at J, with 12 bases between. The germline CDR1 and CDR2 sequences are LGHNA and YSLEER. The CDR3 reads CASSQELGTFYNEQFF. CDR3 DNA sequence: TGCGCCAGCAGCCAAGAACTAGGGACATTCTACAATGAGCAGTTCTTC.

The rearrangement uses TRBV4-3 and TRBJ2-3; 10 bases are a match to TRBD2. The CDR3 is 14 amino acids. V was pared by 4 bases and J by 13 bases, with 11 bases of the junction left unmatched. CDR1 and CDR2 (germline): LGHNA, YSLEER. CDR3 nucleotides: TGCGCCAGCAGCCCGGGGCTGACTAGCGGGTTTGAGTATTTT. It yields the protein CASSPGLTSGFEYF.

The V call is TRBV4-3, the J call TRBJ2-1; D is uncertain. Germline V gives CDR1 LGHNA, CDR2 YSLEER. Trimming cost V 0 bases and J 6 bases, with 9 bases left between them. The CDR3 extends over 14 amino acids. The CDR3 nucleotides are TGCGCCAGCAGCCAAGATGTTTGGGTCAATGAGCAGTTCTTC. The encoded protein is CASSQDVWVNEQFF.

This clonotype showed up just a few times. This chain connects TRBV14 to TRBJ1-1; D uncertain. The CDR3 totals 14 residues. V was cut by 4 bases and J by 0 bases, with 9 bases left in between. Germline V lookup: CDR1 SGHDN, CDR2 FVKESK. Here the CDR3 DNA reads TGTGCCAGCAGCCCGTCGGTAATGAACACTGAAGCTTTCTTT. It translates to CASSPSVMNTEAFF.

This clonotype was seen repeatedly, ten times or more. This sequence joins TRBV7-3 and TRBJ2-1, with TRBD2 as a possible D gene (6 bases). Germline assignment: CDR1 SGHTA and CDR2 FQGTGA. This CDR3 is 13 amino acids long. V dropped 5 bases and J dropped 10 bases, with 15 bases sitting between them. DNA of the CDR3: TGTGCCAGCAGCCAACTTAGCGGTTGGGAGCAGTTCTTC. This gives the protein CASSQLSGWEQFF.

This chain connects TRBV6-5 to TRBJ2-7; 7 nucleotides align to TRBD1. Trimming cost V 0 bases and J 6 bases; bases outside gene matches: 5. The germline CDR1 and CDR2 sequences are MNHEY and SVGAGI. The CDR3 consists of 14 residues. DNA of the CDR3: TGTGCCAGCAGTTACTCGAGGGACAGCGGCGAGCAGTACTTC. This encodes CASSYSRDSGEQYF.

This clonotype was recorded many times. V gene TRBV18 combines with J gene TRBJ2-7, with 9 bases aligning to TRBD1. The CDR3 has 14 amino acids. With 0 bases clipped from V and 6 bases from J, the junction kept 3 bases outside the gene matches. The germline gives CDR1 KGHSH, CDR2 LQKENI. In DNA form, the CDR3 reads TGTGCCAGCTCACCACCACGGACAGGGGCCGAGCAGTACTTC. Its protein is CASSPPRTGAEQYF. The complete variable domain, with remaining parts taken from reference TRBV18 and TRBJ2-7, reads NAGVMQNPRHLVRRRGQEARLRCSPMKGHSHVYWYRQLPEEGLKFMVYLQKENIIDESGMPKERFSAEFPKEGPSILRIQQVVRGDSAAYFCASSPPRTGAEQYFGPGTRLTVT.

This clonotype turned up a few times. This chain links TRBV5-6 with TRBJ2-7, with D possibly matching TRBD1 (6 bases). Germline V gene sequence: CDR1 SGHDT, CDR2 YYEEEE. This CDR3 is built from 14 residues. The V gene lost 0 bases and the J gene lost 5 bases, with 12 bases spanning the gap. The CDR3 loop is CASSLETGIDEQYF. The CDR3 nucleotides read TGTGCCAGCAGCTTGGAGACAGGTATTGACGAGCAGTACTTC.

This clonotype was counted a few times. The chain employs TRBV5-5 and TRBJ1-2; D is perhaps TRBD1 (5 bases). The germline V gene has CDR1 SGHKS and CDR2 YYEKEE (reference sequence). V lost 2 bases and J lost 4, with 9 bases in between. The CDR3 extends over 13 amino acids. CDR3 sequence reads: CASSFPGPYGYTF. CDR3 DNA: TGTGCCAGCAGCTTTCCAGGGCCCTATGGCTACACCTTC.

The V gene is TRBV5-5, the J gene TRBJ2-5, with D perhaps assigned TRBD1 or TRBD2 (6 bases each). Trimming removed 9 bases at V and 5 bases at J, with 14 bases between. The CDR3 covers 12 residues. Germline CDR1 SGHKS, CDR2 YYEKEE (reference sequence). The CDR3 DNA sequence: TGTGCCACTACGGAAGGGGGGGAGACCCAGTACTTC. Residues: CATTEGGETQYF.

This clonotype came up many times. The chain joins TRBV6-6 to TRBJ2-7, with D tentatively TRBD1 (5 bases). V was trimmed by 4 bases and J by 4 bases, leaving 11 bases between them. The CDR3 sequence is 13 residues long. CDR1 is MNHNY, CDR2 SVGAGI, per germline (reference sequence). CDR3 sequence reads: CASSSDTTYEQYF. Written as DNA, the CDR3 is TGTGCCAGCAGTTCGGACACTACTTACGAGCAGTACTTC.

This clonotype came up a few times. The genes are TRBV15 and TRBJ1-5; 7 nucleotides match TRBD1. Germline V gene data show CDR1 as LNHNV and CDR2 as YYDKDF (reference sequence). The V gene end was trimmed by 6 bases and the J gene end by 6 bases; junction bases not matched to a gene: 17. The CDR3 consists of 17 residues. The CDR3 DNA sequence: TGTGCCACCAGTAAAGGCTTTCAAGAGGGGGCTGGTCAGCCCCAGCATTTT. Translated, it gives CATSKGFQEGAGQPQHF.

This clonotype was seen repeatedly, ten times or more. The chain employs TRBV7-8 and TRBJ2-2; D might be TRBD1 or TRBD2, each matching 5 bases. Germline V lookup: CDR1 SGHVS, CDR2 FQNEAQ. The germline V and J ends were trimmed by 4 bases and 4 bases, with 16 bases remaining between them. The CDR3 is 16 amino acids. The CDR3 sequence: CASSWGGPGTTGELFF. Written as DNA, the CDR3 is TGTGCCAGCAGCTGGGGCGGCCCCGGGACCACCGGGGAGCTGTTTTTT.